This T cell receptor (beta chain) was recovered during a study of Tregs in tolerant kidney transplant recipients. Whole-study findings and limits: Few patients were studied, so findings need validation in larger groups.

Unstimulated regulatory T cells (CD4+CD25+CD127-), CD4+CD25- non-regulatory cells, CD4 and CD8 cells were FACS-sorted from thawed PBMCs. Clones were sequenced by immunoSEQ multiplex PCR, and TCRdb holds only the in-frame ones, with some missing. This repertoire shows some 68,000 clones, about four fifths found once; its top ten account for roughly 4%. Remarks on this clone: What it binds is not known.

Germline V lookup: CDR1 MNHNY, CDR2 SVGAGI (reference sequence). The CDR3 has 9 amino acids. The chain uses TRBV6-6 and TRBJ1-2; D is unclear. Input material: CD4+ T cells from blood. The receptor was isolated from a human donor in good health. For the CDR3, the DNA is TGTGTGTTTGGCTATGGCTACACCTTC. Translated: CVFGYGYTF.